The clone carrying this T cell receptor (beta chain) showed up just a few times. The antigen remains undetermined. These data originate in a study of T cell responses to AZD1222 COVID-19 vaccine. General study findings and limits: Repertoires were obtained only post-peak T cell response. Only 5 or 6 people who got AZD1222 tested seropositive at baseline.

The CDR3 runs 16 residues. Looked up from germline, CDR1 is MGHRA and CDR2 is YSYEKL. V was clipped by 7 bases and J by 1 base, with 16 bases between them. The protocol was immunoSEQ multiplex PCR, while the TCRdb copy is restricted to in-frame clones and leaves out a portion. The table records just under 150,000 clones, about 86% of them present only once. This chain links TRBV4-1 with TRBJ2-2; tentatively, D is TRBD1 (5 bases). The receptor was derived from an adult who received the AZD1222 COVID-19 vaccine. The source was peripheral blood, collected 28 days after the second AZD1222 dose. This CDR3 is CASKGQTGKNTGELFF. DNA of the CDR3: TGCGCCAGCAAGGGTCAAACAGGAAAGAACACCGGGGAGCTGTTTTTT.